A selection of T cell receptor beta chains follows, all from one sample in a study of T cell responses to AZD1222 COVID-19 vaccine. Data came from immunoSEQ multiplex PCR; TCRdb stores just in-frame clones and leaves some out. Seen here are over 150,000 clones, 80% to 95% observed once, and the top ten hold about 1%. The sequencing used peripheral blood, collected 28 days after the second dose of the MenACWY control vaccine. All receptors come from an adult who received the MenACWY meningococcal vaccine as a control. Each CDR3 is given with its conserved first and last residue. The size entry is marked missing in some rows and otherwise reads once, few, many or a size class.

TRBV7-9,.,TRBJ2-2,CASSLLGNTGELFF
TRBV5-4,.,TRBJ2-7,CASSRQGLYEQYF
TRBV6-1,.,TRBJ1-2,CASSEGLKPNYGYTF
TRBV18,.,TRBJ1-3,CASSPLGQMSGNTIYF
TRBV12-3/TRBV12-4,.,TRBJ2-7,CASSLLGYEQYF
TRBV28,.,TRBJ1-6,CASSLSSPNSPLHF
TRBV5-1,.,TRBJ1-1,CASSRGQEREAFF
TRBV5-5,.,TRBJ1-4,CASSGWTAEKLFF
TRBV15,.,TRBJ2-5,CATSSPGTVETQYF
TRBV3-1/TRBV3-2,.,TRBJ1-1,CASSHYRSDRGMNTEAFF
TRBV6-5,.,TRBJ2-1,CASSYGHNNEQFF
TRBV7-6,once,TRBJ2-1,CASSLHLRPGNEQFF
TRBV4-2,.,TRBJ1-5,CASSQELHQPQHF
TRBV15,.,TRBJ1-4,CATIQGPTNEKLFF
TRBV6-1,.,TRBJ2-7,CASSGTGERGAYEQYF
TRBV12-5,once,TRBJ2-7,CASGLVHRWDRSYEQYF
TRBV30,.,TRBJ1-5,CAWSAGGGGIGNQPQHF
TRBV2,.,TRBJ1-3,CASSEEGGGNTIYF
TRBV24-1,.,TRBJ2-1,CATSGTTDEQFF
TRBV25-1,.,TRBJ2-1,CASSESRTEGHEQFF
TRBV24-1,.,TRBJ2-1,CATSGVQAGNPNEQFF
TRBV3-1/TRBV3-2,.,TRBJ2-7,CASSRDRTYEQYF
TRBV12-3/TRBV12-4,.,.,CASRRDIDQPQYF
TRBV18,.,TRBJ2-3,CASSPDRLRTDTQYF
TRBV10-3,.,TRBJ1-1,CAISKGWNTEAFF
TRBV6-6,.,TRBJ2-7,CASIRTGFSSYEQYF
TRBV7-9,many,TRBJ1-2,CASSSQGGTGRIDYGYTF
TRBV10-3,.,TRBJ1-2,CAIRGTGGDYTF
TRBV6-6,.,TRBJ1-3,CASRGFSGNTIYF
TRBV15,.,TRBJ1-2,CATSRGDGNYGYTF
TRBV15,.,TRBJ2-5,CATRVNRIQETQYF
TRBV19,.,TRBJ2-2,CASSRAETGELFF
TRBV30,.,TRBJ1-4,CACLDRERGEKLFF
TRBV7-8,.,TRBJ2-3,CASSFGGAPDTQYF
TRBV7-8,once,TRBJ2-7,CASSWPGRLSSYEQYF
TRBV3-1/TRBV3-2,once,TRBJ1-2,CASSQGTGEVGGYTF
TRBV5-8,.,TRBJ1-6,CASSGGGSSYNSPLHF
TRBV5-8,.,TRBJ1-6,CASSLEGQINSPLHF
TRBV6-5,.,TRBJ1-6,CASATEINSPLHF
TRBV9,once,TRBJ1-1,CASSPTAASGNTEAFF
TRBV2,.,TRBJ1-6,CASRDGITLHF
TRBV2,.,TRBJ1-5,CASSAQGHGQPQHF
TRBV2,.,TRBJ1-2,CASSDRGDYGYTF
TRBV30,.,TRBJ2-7,CAWNRKRAYEQYF
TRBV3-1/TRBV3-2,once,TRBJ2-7,CASSLAWGGRSYEQYF
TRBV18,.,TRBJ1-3,CASSATDSGNTIYF
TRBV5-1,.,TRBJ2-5,CASSLDAGQQETQYF
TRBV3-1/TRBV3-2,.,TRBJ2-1,CASSQDTRGPHNEQFF
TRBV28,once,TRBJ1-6,CASSRSDRGTTPLHF